This T cell receptor beta chain was captured in a study of cytomegalovirus exposure and HLA in healthy donors. Study results and limitations: As a later analysis showed, a missense DCLRE1C variant was linked to trimming of TCR beta V- and J-genes. When presence/absence was analysed, sequencing depth was taken to be roughly uniform across donors.

This CDR3 has 13 residues. The V and J ends lost 5 bases and 4 bases respectively, with 8 bases between them. The V gene's germline CDR1 is SGHTA and CDR2 FQGNSA. Comments on this clone: What it binds is not known.

It was with 60 Vbeta and 13 Jbeta primers that the PCR ran. The method was immunoSEQ multiplex PCR; TCRdb's version includes in-frame clones alone and lacks a portion of them. Of 200,000 or so clones in the sample, approximately 80% were seen once. The receptor's source is a boy aged 2-9 years in good health and CMV-seronegative. Sequencing was done on a sample of PBMCs. This chain joins TRBV7-2 and TRBJ2-2, with D unclear. CDR3 in DNA: TGTGCCAGCAGCCCCAACTTCACCGGGGAGCTGTTTTTT. Translated: CASSPNFTGELFF.